The 9 T cell receptor beta chains below come from one sample, sequenced in a study of shared clonotypes between healthy human individuals. Repertoires were generated with immunoSEQ multiplex PCR, while TCRdb's copy carries only in-frame clones and drops some. The sample lists 400,000 to 500,000 clones, around three quarters occurring once. The source material was PBMCs. Receptors originate from a woman between 35 and 50 years old in good health. Some clones in this sample may be carry-over from other donors' samples.

The rearrangement links TRBV25-1 to TRBJ1-4; D gene ambiguous. The CDR3 totals 15 residues. Germline values: CDR1 MGHDK, CDR2 SYGVNS. Trimming shortened V by 0 bases and J by 10 bases, and 15 bases separated the two germline ends. DNA for the CDR3: TGTGCCAGCAGTGAATACCTCCCGGCGCAAGGAAAACTGTTTTTT. Its translation is CASSEYLPAQGKLFF.

The genes are TRBV4-3 and TRBJ1-1; weak D call: TRBD1 (5 bases). The V gene lost 0 bases and the J gene lost 4 bases, with 9 bases spanning the gap. Germline V gene sequence: CDR1 LGHNA, CDR2 YSLEER. The CDR3 extends over 14 amino acids. The CDR3 DNA reads as TGCGCCAGCAGCCAAGACCGGGGGAGCACTGAAGCTTTCTTT. As protein: CASSQDRGSTEAFF.

The rearrangement joins TRBV14 to TRBJ2-2, with D perhaps matching TRBD1 (5 bases). The germline V and J ends were trimmed by 4 bases and 1 base, with 10 bases remaining between them. This CDR3 has 15 residues. The V gene's germline CDR1 is SGHDN and CDR2 FVKESK. The chain's CDR3 is CASSPLGQNTGELFF. The CDR3 region has the DNA TGTGCCAGCAGCCCCTTAGGACAGAACACCGGGGAGCTGTTTTTT.

This clone showed up just once. This rearrangement joins TRBV6-4 to TRBJ2-7, with D perhaps matching TRBD1 (7 bases). This CDR3 spans 13 amino acids. Germline V gives CDR1 MRHNA, CDR2 SNTAGT. V was cut by 6 bases and J by 7 bases, with 16 bases left in between. The CDR3 sequence is CASSGQEGGEQYF. DNA of the CDR3: TGTGCCAGCAGCGGACAGGAGGGCGGTGAGCAGTACTTC.

CDR3: CASSPRNNEQFF. The DNA of the CDR3 is TGTGCCAGCAGCCCCAGAAACAATGAGCAGTTCTTC. The V and J genes are TRBV7-9 and TRBJ2-1, with unresolved D. Germline assignment: CDR1 SEHNR and CDR2 FQNEAQ (reference sequence). The V gene lost 5 bases and the J gene lost 5 bases, with 7 bases spanning the gap. This CDR3 is built from 12 residues.

The chain joins TRBV19 to TRBJ2-2; perhaps TRBD2 as D (6 bases). Trimming shortened V by 6 bases and J by 5 bases, and 16 bases separated the two germline ends. Germline lookup yields CDR1 LNHDA and CDR2 SQIVND (reference sequence). This CDR3 region has 15 residues. The CDR3, as DNA: TGTGCCAGTAGGACCGCTAGCGCGGGGACCGGGGAGCTGTTTTTT. It is translated as CASRTASAGTGELFF.

This clone has only a few counts. The genes are TRBV9 and TRBJ1-5; D remains ambiguous. The CDR3 covers 14 residues. Deletions cut 3 bases from V and 0 bases from J, with 7 bases between. Germline-derived CDR1 and CDR2 are SGDLS and YYNGEE. Written as DNA, the CDR3 is TGTGCCAGCAGCGGGGTGGATAGCAATCAGCCCCAGCATTTT. Translated, it gives CASSGVDSNQPQHF.

V usage is TRBV28 and J usage is TRBJ1-4; D is undetermined. Germline loops: CDR1 MDHEN, CDR2 SYDVKM. V was pared by 6 bases and J by 8 bases, with 10 bases between. The CDR3 is 12 residues long. CDR3 DNA sequence: TGTGCCAGCAGGGCCCCTAGGGAAAAACTGTTTTTT. Translated: CASRAPREKLFF.

The chain carries TRBV7-8 and TRBJ2-2; 7 nucleotides align to TRBD2. The junction had 10 bases not matched to a gene; V was cut back by 8 bases and J by 7 bases. Per the germline V gene, CDR1 is SGHVS and CDR2 is FQNEAQ. The CDR3 is 14 amino acids. The CDR3 here is CASVARTGGGELFF. CDR3 DNA sequence: TGTGCCAGCGTCGCTAGGACGGGAGGCGGGGAGCTGTTTTTT.